This TCR beta chain was sequenced in a study of post-analysis software for immune sequencing data. Study-wide results and caveats: Included in a set of several TRBV segments more frequent in patients than controls were TRBV5-6, TRBV5-1 and TRBV20-1.

The CDR3 has 16 residues. Germline CDR1 and CDR2: DFQATT and SNEGSKA (reference sequence). Trimming took off 6 bases at V and 6 bases at J, with 24 bases between the two ends. A few counts support this clonotype. Its specificity is unknown. The authors incorporated unique molecular identifiers into the TCR beta cDNA libraries. The T cell input of about 0.85 to 10 million gave approximately 460,000 cDNA molecules. TCRdb used MiXCR to reprocess the PCR reads, holding one entry per CDR3 protein. The sample includes hundreds of thousands of distinct CDR3 sequences, about 50% of them seen just once. This rearrangement joins TRBV20-1 to TRBJ2-1; D not certain. The sequenced sample was blood. The sequence was obtained from a girl between 5 and 17 years old with multiple sclerosis. CDR3: CSAVGSHGNIFNEQFF. The CDR3 DNA is TGCAGTGCCGTGGGCTCACATGGGAACATCTTCAATGAGCAGTTCTTC.